This T cell receptor (beta chain) comes out of a study of T cells expressing NK-cell markers. General observations from the study: These clonotypes also led the CD3+CD56-NKG2C+ fraction in several donors.

The CDR3 extends over 17 amino acids. In germline, CDR1 is LGHDT, CDR2 YNNKEL (reference sequence). Turning to this clonotype: Its target is unknown.

TCRdb reprocessed the 5' RACE reads and keeps a single row for each CDR3 protein, giving no DNA. Across about 380,000 distinct CDR3 sequences, the top ten clones capture over 4% of the sample. This TCR was sampled from a man between 18 and 69 years old in good health. The chain carries TRBV3-1 and TRBJ1-4; with no DNA, the TCRdb D assignment of TRBD1 cannot be verified. Sequencing was carried out using blood T cells: a sorted CD56 or NKG2C T cell subset, CD4+ or CD8+ T cells, or bulk PBMC T cells (not recorded which). The CDR3 protein is CASSQTGRGVINEKLFF. The whole variable domain, filled in from reference TRBV3-1 and TRBJ1-4, reads DTAVSQTPKYLVTQMGNDKSIKCEQNLGHDTMYWYKQDSKKFLKIMFSYNNKELIINETVPNRFSPKSPDKAHLNLHINSLELGDSAVYFCASSQTGRGVINEKLFFGSGTQLSVL.